The next 5 T cell receptor beta chains were all read from a single sample in a study of CD8 T cells in ankylosing spondylitis. TCRdb reprocessed the 5' RACE reads via MiXCR and lists one record per CDR3 protein. Of fewer than 200,000 distinct CDR3 sequences in the sample, 15% to 20% are singletons; the top ten hold roughly 4.5%. The sample comprised blood, either unsorted or a sorted T cell fraction (not recorded which). The source is a male donor aged 10 to 30 with ankylosing spondylitis or in good health (not recorded which).

This clonotype was seen only a few times. This chain uses TRBV29-1 with TRBJ2-1; TRBD1 matches 10 bases. Per germline, CDR1 SQVTM and CDR2 ANQGSEA. V shed 7 bases, J shed 5 bases, and the junction held 5 bases outside the gene matches. This CDR3 comprises 13 residues. CDR3 amino acids: CSETGTGDNEQFF. The CDR3 bases are TGCAGCGAGACCGGGACAGGGGACAATGAGCAGTTCTTC.

Ten or more counts support this clonotype. This chain connects TRBV24-1 to TRBJ2-1; 11 bases agree with TRBD2. The length of the CDR3 is 16 residues. V was pared by 1 base and J by 6 bases, with 4 bases of the junction left unmatched. CDR1 KGHDR and CDR2 SFDVKD come from the germline V gene. CDR3: CATSDFLAGGPNEQFF. CDR3 sequence (DNA): TGTGCCACCAGTGATTTTCTAGCGGGAGGTCCCAATGAGCAGTTCTTC.

This clonotype was counted once. The J gene is TRBJ2-7, the V gene TRBV3-1; D might be TRBD1 (6 bases). This CDR3 is built from 14 residues. Trimming shortened V by 0 bases and J by 2 bases, and 8 bases separated the two germline ends. CDR1 is LGHDT and CDR2 is YNNKEL in the germline V gene (reference sequence). The CDR3 protein is CASSQDWTAYEQYF. In nucleotides, the CDR3 is TGTGCCAGCAGCCAAGATTGGACAGCCTACGAGCAGTACTTC.

This clonotype came up many times. J is TRBJ2-7 and V is TRBV5-5; the D gene is possibly TRBD1 (6 bases). The germline gives CDR1 SGHKS, CDR2 YYEKEE (reference sequence). This CDR3 contains 17 residues. With 0 bases removed from V and 9 bases from J, the gap between germline ends came to 25 bases. The CDR3 is CASSLAPGHGLMRGQYV. The CDR3 DNA is TGTGCCAGCAGCTTGGCACCGGGACATGGGCTGATGAGAGGGCAGTACGTC.

This clonotype has at least ten counts. The chain uses TRBV11-2 and TRBJ2-5, with D possibly being TRBD1 (6 bases). Germline CDR1 and CDR2: SGHAT and FQNNGV. This CDR3 comprises 14 residues. V was shortened by 8 bases and J by 3 bases, with 16 bases between the two germline ends. CDR3 coding DNA: TGTGCCAGCCGATGGTGGGGGCAGGAAGAGACCCAGTACTTC. Encoded protein: CASRWWGQEETQYF.